Listed below are T cell receptor beta chains from one sample, sequenced in a study of PD-1 blockade in classical Hodgkin lymphoma. This table comes from immunoSEQ multiplex PCR, and its TCRdb copy is limited to in-frame clones, with some not included. The sample comprises around 28,000 clones, approximately 79% of which are singletons, and around 0.85% rests with the top ten. The sample was CD4+ T cells from blood, taken before the fourth cycle of nivolumab. The receptors here all came from a human donor with classical Hodgkin lymphoma. The CDR3 runs from the conserved cysteine through the conserved F or W. Fields, in order: clone size, V gene, D gene, J gene, CDR3 DNA, CDR3 protein. The D gene is left open where the match is weak. Some rows have no size entry. The others give once, few or many, or a class for an expanded clone.

size: NA; V: TRBV11-2; D: TRBD1; J: TRBJ2-7; DNA: TGTGCCAGCAGTACACCCAGGGGGCGCATGACCTACGAGCAGTACTTC; CDR3: CASSTPRGRMTYEQYF
size: NA; V: TRBV23-1; D: TRBD1; J: TRBJ2-1; DNA: TGCGCCAGCAGTCAACTCAGGGACAGGCGGAGACGGTACAATGAGCAGTTCTTC; CDR3: CASSQLRDRRRRYNEQFF
size: NA; V: TRBV18; D: NA; J: TRBJ2-7; DNA: TGTGCCAGCTCACTTTTCTTCTCAGCGGACCGGAGCTCCTACGAGCAGTACTTC; CDR3: CASSLFFSADRSSYEQYF
size: NA; V: TRBV29-1; D: TRBD1; J: TRBJ2-3; DNA: TGCAGCGTCCCAGAGTGGACAGGAGGATTCTACACAGATACGCAGTATTTT; CDR3: CSVPEWTGGFYTDTQYF
size: NA; V: TRBV6-5; D: TRBD1; J: TRBJ2-4; DNA: TGTGCCAGCAGTGACAGGGCGCCTAGAGTTCAGTACTTC; CDR3: CASSDRAPRVQYF
size: NA; V: TRBV19; D: TRBD2; J: TRBJ2-3; DNA: TGTGCCAGTAGTATCCCCAGGGAGGGTTTCACAGATACGCAGTATTTT; CDR3: CASSIPREGFTDTQYF
size: NA; V: TRBV7-6; D: NA; J: TRBJ1-3; DNA: TGTGCCAGCAGCTCCCCGGGGTGGGTCCCCAGAGGGGGGTTCCGGAGAAACACCATATATTTT; CDR3: CASSSPGWVPRGGFRRNTIYF
size: NA; V: TRBV6-6; D: NA; J: TRBJ1-2; DNA: TGTGCCAGCAGACAGGGAAGGGATTCTAACTATGGCTACACCTTC; CDR3: CASRQGRDSNYGYTF
size: NA; V: TRBV7-2; D: TRBD2; J: TRBJ2-3; DNA: TGTGCCAGCAGTCCGGGACTAGGGGGCACAGATACGCAGTATTTT; CDR3: CASSPGLGGTDTQYF
size: NA; V: TRBV4-1; D: NA; J: TRBJ2-5; DNA: TGCGCCAGCAGCCAAGATGATAGGATCGGGGAGACCCAGTACTTC; CDR3: CASSQDDRIGETQYF
size: NA; V: TRBV18; D: NA; J: TRBJ2-7; DNA: TGTGCCAGCTCACCACCGGGGGGCCGGGCTCTGAACGAGCAGTACTTC; CDR3: CASSPPGGRALNEQYF
size: once; V: TRBV7-2; D: NA; J: TRBJ2-5; DNA: TGTGCCAGCAGCTTTTTATCCATACTGGAGACCCAGTACTTC; CDR3: CASSFLSILETQYF
size: NA; V: TRBV7-3; D: NA; J: TRBJ1-6; DNA: TGTGCCAGCAGCTTCGACGGCTATAATTCACCCCTCCACTTT; CDR3: CASSFDGYNSPLHF
size: NA; V: TRBV4-3; D: NA; J: TRBJ1-5; DNA: TGCGCCAGCAGCCAAGATCTGGGGGTTCAGCCCCAGCATTTT; CDR3: CASSQDLGVQPQHF
size: NA; V: TRBV5-1; D: TRBD1; J: TRBJ2-7; DNA: TGCGCCAGCAGCAGAGGCAACAGGGGGACCTACGAGCAGTACTTC; CDR3: CASSRGNRGTYEQYF
size: once; V: TRBV6-1; D: NA; J: TRBJ1-4; DNA: TGTGCCAGCAGTGTTTCTAACGGGGTAGGGGAAAAACTGTTTTTT; CDR3: CASSVSNGVGEKLFF
size: NA; V: TRBV27; D: NA; J: TRBJ2-1; DNA: TGTGCCAGCAGTTTACCGCTCTTAGGGGCTCAGTTCTTC; CDR3: CASSLPLLGAQFF
size: NA; V: TRBV18; D: NA; J: TRBJ2-3; DNA: TGTGCCAGCTCACCTCGTTTGGACAGTGACACAGATACGCAGTATTTT; CDR3: CASSPRLDSDTDTQYF
size: few; V: TRBV2; D: TRBD1; J: TRBJ1-2; DNA: TGTGCCAGCAGTGCGGACAGGGATTATGGCTACACCTTC; CDR3: CASSADRDYGYTF
size: NA; V: TRBV18; D: NA; J: TRBJ2-5; DNA: TGTGCCAGCTCACCAGTCGGGGAGACCCAGTACTTC; CDR3: CASSPVGETQYF
size: NA; V: TRBV29-1; D: NA; J: TRBJ1-2; DNA: TGCAGCGTTCATCTCATGGTGGGGGTAGATGGCTACACCTTC; CDR3: CSVHLMVGVDGYTF
size: NA; V: TRBV6-4; D: NA; J: TRBJ2-2; DNA: TGTGCCAGCAGTGAGGGAATAGCGGCTCTCACCGGGGAGCTGTTTTTT; CDR3: CASSEGIAALTGELFF
size: NA; V: TRBV7-9; D: TRBD1; J: TRBJ1-2; DNA: TGTGCCAGCAGCTTAGGGACAGGGCTTGGCTACACCTTC; CDR3: CASSLGTGLGYTF
size: few; V: TRBV6-1; D: NA; J: TRBJ1-1; DNA: TGTGCCAGCAGTGAGACAGAGTCCACTGAAGCTTTCTTT; CDR3: CASSETESTEAFF
size: NA; V: TRBV5-6; D: NA; J: TRBJ2-3; DNA: TGTGCCAGCAGCTTGGTTATGGGCAGCACAGATACGCAGTATTTT; CDR3: CASSLVMGSTDTQYF
size: NA; V: TRBV27; D: NA; J: TRBJ1-5; DNA: TGTGCCAGCAGTTCCAGGCGCGGTTCGGGGCAGTATAGCAATCAGCCCCAGCATTTT; CDR3: CASSSRRGSGQYSNQPQHF